These 23 T cell receptor beta chains were all obtained from the same sample, sequenced in a study of blood T cell repertoires in COVID-19. Clones were read by immunoSEQ multiplex PCR, and TCRdb kept only the in-frame ones, dropping some. The sample consists of more than 250,000 clones, about 88% of them appearing once. The sequenced sample was peripheral blood. The receptors come from a man aged 18 to 30 with active or convalescent COVID-19.

The chain recombines TRBV5-1 with TRBJ2-4; D is unresolved. Trimming took 1 base from V and 4 from J, leaving 9 bases between them. The CDR3 extends over 14 amino acids. Germline loops: CDR1 SGHRS, CDR2 YFSETQ. CDR3 DNA sequence: TGCGCCAGCAGCTTGCCCAGCGTTAAAAACATTCAGTACTTC. It codes for CASSLPSVKNIQYF.

The rearrangement links TRBV6-5 to TRBJ2-5, with 10 nucleotides matching TRBD2. Germline CDR1 and CDR2: MNHEY and SVGAGI. Losses at the gene ends were 6 bases for V and 3 bases for J; bases not matched to a gene: 4. The CDR3 loop spans 14 amino acids. The CDR3 sequence is CASRTGTSEETQYF. In DNA, the CDR3 is TGTGCCAGCAGAACCGGGACTAGCGAAGAGACCCAGTACTTC.

This clone was seen just once. The chain recombines TRBV11-2 with TRBJ2-3; D possibly corresponds to TRBD2 (6 bases). Germline V gene data show CDR1 as SGHAT and CDR2 as FQNNGV. The germline V and J ends were trimmed by 1 base and 5 bases, with 13 bases remaining between them. The CDR3 covers 15 residues. CDR3 nucleotide sequence: TGTGCCAGCAGCTTAGTAACGGGAGCTCTAGATACGCAGTATTTT. It specifies CASSLVTGALDTQYF.

This clone was detected once. The V call is TRBV18, the J call TRBJ1-5; a possible D gene is TRBD1 (6 bases). Deletions cut 6 bases from V and 4 bases from J, with 10 bases between. Germline-derived CDR1 and CDR2 are KGHSH and LQKENI. This CDR3 spans 13 amino acids. The chain's CDR3 is CASSPGQNQPQHF. CDR3 nucleotides: TGTGCCAGCTCCCCGGGACAAAATCAGCCCCAGCATTTT.

The chain employs TRBV19 and TRBJ2-1; D is possibly TRBD1 (6 bases). Germline CDR1 reads LNHDA; CDR2 reads SQIVND (reference sequence). V dropped 6 bases and J dropped 5 bases, with 17 bases sitting between them. This CDR3 has 15 amino acids. The CDR3, as DNA: TGTGCCAGTAGCGACGGGACACCTGGAGACAATGAGCAGTTCTTC. It codes for CASSDGTPGDNEQFF.

This chain links TRBV5-6 with TRBJ1-3; D possibly corresponds to TRBD1 (5 bases). The CDR3 has 14 residues. Trimming took 4 bases from V and 1 from J, leaving 9 bases between them. CDR1 SGHDT and CDR2 YYEEEE come from the germline V gene. The CDR3 coding sequence is TGTGCCAGCAGCCGCGGGGCTTCTGGAAACACCATATATTTT. It specifies CASSRGASGNTIYF.

The chain couples TRBV11-3 to TRBJ1-2; D may be TRBD1 (5 bases). Between the trimmed V and J ends, which lost 5 bases and 6 bases, there was a span of 19 bases. The CDR3 sequence is 15 residues long. CDR1 SGHNT and CDR2 YENEEA come from the germline V gene. The CDR3 spells CASSDSVETGDGYTF. Written as DNA, the CDR3 is TGTGCCAGCAGCGACAGCGTGGAGACGGGTGATGGCTACACCTTC.

V usage is TRBV30 and J usage is TRBJ1-3; D not resolved. The CDR3 is made up of 13 amino acids. Germline CDR1 GTSNPN, CDR2 SVGIG (reference sequence). Trimming took 1 base from V and 4 from J, leaving 8 bases between them. CDR3 DNA sequence: TGTGCCTGGAGTGGACTCCAAGGAAACACCATATATTTT. This translates into CAWSGLQGNTIYF.

The V and J genes are TRBV29-1 and TRBJ2-1; TRBD2 is a possible D gene (6 bases). Germline CDR1 SQVTM, CDR2 ANQGSEA. With 6 bases removed from V and 7 bases from J, the gap between germline ends came to 13 bases. CDR3 length: 12 amino acids. CDR3 in amino acids: CSVITSLNEQFF. The CDR3 region has the DNA TGCAGCGTCATCACTAGCCTGAATGAGCAGTTCTTC.

V and J are TRBV29-1 and TRBJ2-3; maybe TRBD2 (6 bases). The CDR3 contains 14 residues. The germline CDR1 and CDR2 sequences are SQVTM and ANQGSEA. V shed 6 bases and J shed 0 bases, with 13 bases lying between them. CDR3 protein: CSVGTVLSTDTQYF. CDR3 in DNA: TGCAGCGTCGGGACTGTGCTAAGCACAGATACGCAGTATTTT.

The J gene is TRBJ2-7, the V gene TRBV5-1; TRBD1 agrees at 7 bases. This CDR3 contains 14 residues. Trimming at V came to 4 bases and at J to 3 bases, leaving 7 bases not matched to a gene. Germline V gene sequence: CDR1 SGHRS, CDR2 YFSETQ. The CDR3 coding sequence is TGCGCCAGCAGCGCCTCGACAGGGTTCTACGAGCAGTACTTC. The encoded protein is CASSASTGFYEQYF. Full variable domain (missing parts from reference TRBV5-1 and TRBJ2-7): KAGVTQTPRYLIKTRGQQVTLSCSPISGHRSVSWYQQTPGQGLQFLFEYFSETQRNKGNFPGRFSGRQFSNSRSEMNVSTLELGDSALYLCASSASTGFYEQYFGPGTRLTVT.

This clone was observed a few times. The rearrangement joins TRBV6-5 to TRBJ1-6, with no clear D. Germline V gene sequence: CDR1 MNHEY, CDR2 SVGAGI. The V gene lost 5 bases and the J gene lost 11 bases, with 13 bases spanning the gap. This CDR3 contains 13 residues. CDR3: CASSLGERTPLHF. The DNA of the CDR3 is TGTGCCAGCAGTCTCGGGGAGAGGACACCCCTCCACTTT.

The V gene is TRBV27, the J gene TRBJ1-2; 9 nucleotides line up with TRBD1. V was clipped by 5 bases and J by 5 bases; unmatched bases: 9. Germline lookup yields CDR1 MNHEY and CDR2 SMNVEV (reference sequence). This CDR3 spans 15 amino acids. CDR3 sequence reads: CASSPGTGLYYGYTF. The CDR3 DNA reads TGTGCCAGCAGTCCAGGGACAGGGCTCTATTATGGCTACACCTTC.

A single count supports this clone. This chain joins TRBV5-1 and TRBJ2-2, with no clear D. The germline V gene has CDR1 SGHRS and CDR2 YFSETQ. This CDR3 comprises 15 residues. The V end lost 3 bases, the J end lost 0 bases, and 9 bases lay between the germline ends. The CDR3 DNA sequence: TGCGCCAGCAGCTCGCAAGCCCCGAACACCGGGGAGCTGTTTTTT. It yields the protein CASSSQAPNTGELFF.

The chain carries TRBV19 and TRBJ1-6; D is ambiguous. The V end lost 7 bases, the J end lost 7 bases, and 11 bases lay between the germline ends. The V gene's germline CDR1 is LNHDA and CDR2 SQIVND (reference sequence). This CDR3 contains 13 residues. CDR3 protein: CASTTAMNSPLHF. The DNA for the CDR3 is TGTGCCAGTACCACTGCGATGAATTCACCCCTCCACTTT.

The V call is TRBV3-1 (or the pseudogene TRBV3-2), the J call TRBJ2-1; perhaps TRBD2 as D (6 bases). V gave up 4 bases and J gave up 7 bases, with 14 bases separating them. Looked up from germline, CDR1 is LGHDT and CDR2 is YNNKEL (reference sequence). The CDR3 runs to 14 residues. CDR3 residues: CASSPGGARNEQFF. The CDR3 bases are TGTGCCAGCAGCCCAGGCGGGGCCAGAAATGAGCAGTTCTTC.

The V and J genes are TRBV7-3 and TRBJ1-2, with 7 bases matching TRBD1. J lost 0 bases, V lost 2 bases, and 15 bases had no gene match. The CDR3 consists of 19 residues. Germline loops: CDR1 SGHTA, CDR2 FQGTGA. The CDR3 loop reads CASSLFSMGTAISNYGYTF. As DNA, the CDR3 is TGTGCCAGCAGCTTATTCTCAATGGGGACAGCAATTTCTAACTATGGCTACACCTTC.

This sequence joins TRBV10-3 and TRBJ1-1, with D hard to call. Looked up from germline, CDR1 is ENHRY and CDR2 is SYGVKD. Trimming cost V 8 bases and J 2 bases, with 12 bases left between them. This CDR3 is built from 13 residues. Here the CDR3 reads CAIAGMGNTEAFF. CDR3 bases: TGTGCCATCGCCGGGATGGGCAACACTGAAGCTTTCTTT.

CDR3 region: CATTRDRNNEQFF. CDR3 bases: TGTGCCACTACTAGGGACAGAAACAATGAGCAGTTCTTC. V gene TRBV19 combines with J gene TRBJ2-1; the match to TRBD1 covers 7 bases. With V trimmed by 10 bases and J by 5 bases, 8 bases remained unmatched. This CDR3 is built from 13 residues. The germline V gene encodes CDR1 LNHDA and CDR2 SQIVND (reference sequence). Full variable domain (outside the CDR3, taken from reference TRBV19 and TRBJ2-1): DGGITQSPKYLFRKEGQNVTLSCEQNLNHDAMYWYRQDPGQGLRLIYYSQIVNDFQKGDIAEGYSVSREKKESFPLTVTSAQKNPTAFYLCATTRDRNNEQFFGPGTRLTVL.

The chain couples TRBV5-5 to TRBJ2-1; 8 bases are shared with TRBD1. From germline, CDR1 is SGHKS and CDR2 YYEKEE (reference sequence). The J segment lost 7 bases and the V segment lost 5 bases, leaving 2 bases of the junction unmatched. The CDR3 contains 12 residues. The CDR3 DNA reads as TGTGCCAGCAGGACAGGGGTAAATGAGCAGTTCTTC. It codes for CASRTGVNEQFF.

The V gene is TRBV15, the J gene TRBJ2-4, with TRBD1 matching 7 bases. Trimming cost V 5 bases and J 3 bases; bases outside gene matches: 4. There are 14 residues in the CDR3. The germline V gene encodes CDR1 LNHNV and CDR2 YYDKDF (reference sequence). CDR3 nucleotides: TGTGCCACCAGCTCCCGGGACAGCAAAAACATTCAGTACTTC. Amino acids: CATSSRDSKNIQYF.

The chain is built from TRBV19 and TRBJ1-5; TRBD1 agrees at 7 bases. From germline, CDR1 is LNHDA and CDR2 SQIVND (reference sequence). The CDR3 runs to 15 residues. The J segment lost 7 bases and the V segment lost 5 bases, leaving 11 bases of the junction unmatched. CDR3 bases: TGTGCCAGTAGTCCCGGGACCACAGGGGACCAGCCCCAGCATTTT. It specifies CASSPGTTGDQPQHF.

This sequence joins TRBV14 and TRBJ2-2, with D perhaps matching TRBD1 (5 bases). Germline assignment: CDR1 SGHDN and CDR2 FVKESK. V lost 4 bases to trimming and J lost 6 bases, with 12 bases between them. The CDR3 totals 14 residues. The CDR3 here is CASSPPQGAGELFF. CDR3 DNA sequence: TGTGCCAGCAGCCCACCTCAGGGTGCCGGGGAGCTGTTTTTT. Drawing the rest from reference TRBV14 and TRBJ2-2, the complete variable domain is EAGVTQFPSHSVIEKGQTVTLRCDPISGHDNLYWYRRVMGKEIKFLLHFVKESKQDESGMPNNRFLAERTGGTYSTLKVQPAELEDSGVYFCASSPPQGAGELFFGEGSRLTVL.